The entry that follows covers one TCR beta chain sequence. This record belongs to a study of T-cell reconstitution after alpha-beta-depleted transplantation in children. V was trimmed by 4 bases and J by 4 bases, leaving 32 bases between them. Looked up from germline, CDR1 is MNHEY and CDR2 is SMNVEV (reference sequence). The CDR3 spans 21 residues. Preparation of the TCRbeta library used unique molecular identifiers. MiXCR, applied by TCRdb to the PCR reads, yields one record per CDR3 protein. The repertoire holds approximately 490,000 distinct CDR3 sequences, roughly an eighth seen once, with roughly 5.4% in the top ten.

The input for sequencing was PBMCs from the stem cell graft donor, taken from the stem cell graft. The chain has TRBV27 and TRBJ2-1; D may be TRBD1 (6 bases). This clonotype originated in a human donor who donated a stem cell graft to a child with combined immunodeficiency. CDR3 coding DNA: TGTGCCAGCAGTTCCACCACCCAGCCAGGGGCTCTCACCGAACTATACAATGAGCAGTTCTTC. Residues: CASSSTTQPGALTELYNEQFF.